The 16 T cell receptor beta chains below all came from one sample that was sequenced in a study of Ad26.COV2.S vaccination and SARS-CoV-2 variants. Treatment defined: 15 to 20 received Ad26.COV2.S at low or high dose, single or two shots; 5 received placebo; per-sample allocation not given. The samples were gathered on day 63 after the first injection of vaccine or placebo. TCRdb's copy holds only in-frame clones and misses some; the assay was immunoSEQ multiplex PCR. This sample carries over 300,000 clones, 83% of them seen once, and the ten largest clones take almost 7.5%. Sample: peripheral blood, taken in a trial of Ad26.COV2.S vaccine versus placebo. These receptors came from a person between 18 and 59 years old who received the Ad26.COV2.S COVID-19 vaccine or a placebo.

The rearrangement joins TRBV5-1 to TRBJ1-6; D gene unclear. This CDR3 is 12 amino acids long. In germline, CDR1 is SGHRS, CDR2 YFSETQ. The V and J ends lost 3 bases and 6 bases respectively, with 4 bases between them. CDR3 in amino acids: CASSSSNSPLHF. In DNA form, the CDR3 reads TGCGCCAGCAGCTCGAGTAATTCACCCCTCCACTTT. Based on the CDR3 plus reference TRBV5-1 and TRBJ1-6, the full variable domain is KAGVTQTPRYLIKTRGQQVTLSCSPISGHRSVSWYQQTPGQGLQFLFEYFSETQRNKGNFPGRFSGRQFSNSRSEMNVSTLELGDSALYLCASSSSNSPLHFGNGTRLTVT.

This chain joins TRBV5-6 and TRBJ2-5; D perhaps matches TRBD2 (5 bases). V dropped 4 bases and J dropped 4 bases, with 29 bases sitting between them. The CDR3 sequence is 19 residues long. CDR1 SGHDT and CDR2 YYEEEE come from the germline V gene. CDR3 amino acids: CASSREGSHLEISRETQYF. The CDR3 DNA follows: TGTGCCAGCAGCCGCGAGGGCAGCCATTTAGAGATTTCACGAGAGACCCAGTACTTC. The complete variable domain, with remaining parts taken from reference TRBV5-6 and TRBJ2-5, reads DAGVTQSPTHLIKTRGQQVTLRCSPKSGHDTVSWYQQALGQGPQFIFQYYEEEERQRGNFPDRFSGHQFPNYSSELNVNALLLGDSALYLCASSREGSHLEISRETQYFGPGTRLLVL.

This clone has a handful of counts. The V gene is TRBV7-9, the J gene TRBJ1-2; 7 bases are a match to TRBD1. CDR3 length: 13 amino acids. Germline V lookup: CDR1 SEHNR, CDR2 FQNEAQ (reference sequence). Losses at the gene ends were 5 bases for V and 6 bases for J; bases not matched to a gene: 6. CDR3 in DNA: TGTGCCAGCAGCGCAGGGGGGGCTAATGGCTACACCTTC. The encoded protein is CASSAGGANGYTF.

CDR3 loop: CASSLRLLGDEQFF. In DNA form, the CDR3 reads TGTGCCAGCAGCTTGAGGCTGCTTGGGGATGAGCAGTTCTTC. The chain combines TRBV5-4 with TRBJ2-1; the D is unclear. The CDR3 loop spans 14 amino acids. Germline-derived CDR1 and CDR2 are SGHNT and YYREEE (reference sequence). Trimming stripped 1 base from V and 8 bases from J, with 13 bases between.

V is TRBV3-1 (or the pseudogene TRBV3-2) and J is TRBJ2-7, with TRBD1 matching 8 bases. Per germline, CDR1 LGHDT and CDR2 YNNKEL (reference sequence). Unmatched junction bases numbered 3, after V lost 3 bases and J lost 5 bases. The CDR3 totals 13 residues. The CDR3 loop is CASSQTGVNEQYF. CDR3 bases: TGTGCCAGCAGCCAGACAGGGGTAAACGAGCAGTACTTC.

The genes are TRBV5-4 and TRBJ1-1; D is unresolved. This CDR3 spans 13 amino acids. V lost 4 bases, J lost 9 bases, and 16 bases lay in between. Germline values: CDR1 SGHNT, CDR2 YYREEE (reference sequence). CDR3: CASSLPSSDQAFF. CDR3 nucleotides: TGTGCCAGCAGCCTCCCAAGCAGCGATCAAGCTTTCTTT.

The sample holds a few counts of this clone. The rearrangement uses TRBV27 and TRBJ2-5, with 9 positions matching TRBD1. This CDR3 is 15 amino acids long. CDR1 and CDR2 (germline): MNHEY, SMNVEV (reference sequence). J gave up 4 bases and V 3 bases, and 6 bases lay outside the gene matches. Here the CDR3 reads CASSFGAGQGETQYF. In DNA, the CDR3 is TGTGCCAGCAGTTTTGGTGCGGGACAGGGAGAGACCCAGTACTTC.

This clone showed up just once. This sequence joins TRBV6-1 and TRBJ1-5, with D perhaps TRBD1 (6 bases). The CDR3 contains 17 residues. Germline V CDR1 and CDR2: MNHNS, SASEGT. V lost 4 bases and J 2 bases, leaving 18 bases between the germline ends. As DNA, the CDR3 is TGTGCCAGCAGTGTTCGGACAGAACGGGGGGGCAATCAGCCCCAGCATTTT. This sequence encodes CASSVRTERGGNQPQHF.

V is TRBV11-2 and J is TRBJ2-5, with TRBD2 matching over 8 bases. V lost 6 bases to trimming and J lost 2 bases; unmatched junction nucleotides: 8. Germline values: CDR1 SGHAT, CDR2 FQNNGV. This CDR3 is 15 amino acids long. CDR3 nucleotide sequence: TGTGCCAGCAGGGTCGCGGGGGGTACACAAGAGACCCAGTACTTC. Amino acids: CASRVAGGTQETQYF.

V is TRBV11-3 and J is TRBJ1-6; D gene unclear. The V gene's germline CDR1 is SGHNT and CDR2 YENEEA. Trimming pared 0 bases from V and 8 bases from J, leaving 5 bases between. The CDR3 is 13 residues long. The CDR3 DNA sequence: TGTGCCAGCAGCTTAGATATCGATTCACCCCTCCACTTT. Translated, it gives CASSLDIDSPLHF. The full variable domain, completed using reference TRBV11-3 and TRBJ1-6, is EAGVVQSPRYKIIEKKQPVAFWCNPISGHNTLYWYLQNLGQGPELLIRYENEEAVDDSQLPKDRFSAERLKGVDSTLKIQPAELGDSAVYLCASSLDIDSPLHFGNGTRLTVT.

The rearrangement links TRBV4-2 to TRBJ2-7; D might be TRBD1 (6 bases). The CDR3 has 15 residues. Per the germline V gene, CDR1 is LGHNA and CDR2 is YNFKEQ. Trimming left V 1 base short and J 4 bases short, with 14 bases between. The CDR3 nucleotides read TGTGCCAGCAGCCAAGTTCCCACAGGGCGGTACGAGCAGTACTTC. This sequence encodes CASSQVPTGRYEQYF.

This chain uses TRBV20-1 with TRBJ1-2; no clear D. Trimming left V 3 bases short and J 5 bases short, with 10 bases between. Germline CDR1 is DFQATT and CDR2 is SNEGSKA (reference sequence). The CDR3 has 12 amino acids. The CDR3 region is CSASWAIYGYTF. CDR3 nucleotide sequence: TGCAGTGCTAGTTGGGCCATTTATGGCTACACCTTC.

The chain employs TRBV19 and TRBJ2-5; D remains ambiguous. The V gene's germline CDR1 is LNHDA and CDR2 SQIVND (reference sequence). The CDR3 consists of 11 residues. The V end lost 9 bases, the J end lost 4 bases, and 9 bases lay between the germline ends. The CDR3 DNA reads TGTGCCAGCTCGGACGTAGAGACCCAGTACTTC. This sequence encodes CASSDVETQYF.

The chain uses TRBV3-1 (or the pseudogene TRBV3-2) and TRBJ2-3; tentatively, D is TRBD2 (6 bases). The CDR3 covers 16 residues. CDR1 is LGHDT, CDR2 YNNKEL, per germline (reference sequence). V was shortened by 1 base and J by 4 bases, with 15 bases between the two germline ends. This CDR3 reads CASSQAPGGSADTQYF. The DNA of the CDR3 is TGTGCCAGCAGCCAAGCCCCTGGGGGGTCAGCAGATACGCAGTATTTT.

The J gene is TRBJ1-5, the V gene TRBV4-3; D gene ambiguous. The germline V gene encodes CDR1 LGHNA and CDR2 YSLEER. V lost 1 base and J lost 3, with 4 bases in between. The length of the CDR3 is 13 residues. CDR3 amino acids: CASSQGLNQPQHF. DNA of the CDR3: TGCGCCAGCAGCCAAGGACTCAATCAGCCCCAGCATTTT.

The rearrangement uses TRBV4-1 and TRBJ2-3; maybe TRBD1 (5 bases). Deletions cut 1 base from V and 14 bases from J, with 16 bases between. The CDR3 sequence is 13 residues long. The germline V gene encodes CDR1 MGHRA and CDR2 YSYEKL. CDR3: CASSQVGALRLYF. The CDR3 coding sequence is TGCGCCAGCAGCCAAGTTGGGGCGCTCCGCCTGTATTTT.